These 30 T cell receptor beta chains were sequenced from one sample in a study of cytomegalovirus exposure and HLA in healthy donors. The PCR contained 60 Vbeta and 13 Jbeta primers. Sequencing was performed with immunoSEQ multiplex PCR; in TCRdb, only in-frame clones are kept and a portion is missing. This table has about 100,000 clones, around two thirds appearing once. Material for sequencing was PBMCs. These receptors all come from a young man in good health and CMV-seropositive.

The chain recombines TRBV25-1 with TRBJ1-6, with D hard to call. There are 12 residues in the CDR3. Trimming removed 5 bases at V and 7 bases at J, with 6 bases between. Germline lookup yields CDR1 MGHDK and CDR2 SYGVNS. CDR3 DNA sequence: TGTGCCAGCAGTTTCCCAAATTCACCCCTCCACTTT. This codes for CASSFPNSPLHF.

CDR3 protein: CASSSLKRTGYTF. The CDR3 nucleotides are TGTGCCAGCAGTTCTTTGAAGCGGACTGGCTACACCTTC. V gene TRBV6-5 combines with J gene TRBJ1-2; D is undetermined. V was shortened by 4 bases and J by 7 bases, with 13 bases between the two germline ends. CDR3 length: 13 residues. Germline CDR1 is MNHEY and CDR2 is SVGAGI.

A few counts support this clone. The chain combines TRBV5-8 with TRBJ1-5, with TRBD1 identical over 7 bases. This CDR3 comprises 14 residues. Germline V gene lookup returns CDR1 SGHTS and CDR2 YDEGEE. The J segment lost 3 bases and the V segment lost 4 bases, leaving 4 bases of the junction unmatched. CDR3 residues: CASSRQGDNQPQHF. For the CDR3, the DNA is TGTGCCAGCAGCCGACAGGGTGACAATCAGCCCCAGCATTTT.

This clone turned up a few times. The chain is built from TRBV6-1 and TRBJ1-4; D remains unclear. CDR1 is MNHNS and CDR2 is SASEGT in the germline V gene. Between the trimmed V and J ends, which lost 3 bases and 5 bases, there was a span of 16 bases. The CDR3 has 16 amino acids. CDR3 DNA: TGTGCCAGCAGTGATACCCCTAGTTCAGCCAATGAAAAACTGTTTTTT. Protein product: CASSDTPSSANEKLFF.

The genes are TRBV6-1 and TRBJ2-1, with D unresolved. The germline V and J ends were trimmed by 7 bases and 7 bases, with 8 bases remaining between them. The CDR3 extends over 11 amino acids. Germline loops: CDR1 MNHNS, CDR2 SASEGT. The CDR3 region has the DNA TGTGCCAGCACCCACGGGAATGAGCAGTTCTTC. Amino acids: CASTHGNEQFF.

The rearrangement uses TRBV16 and TRBJ1-1; D is possibly TRBD1 (5 bases). Germline assignment: CDR1 KGHSY and CDR2 FQNENV. Trimming cost V 4 bases and J 4 bases, with 10 bases left between them. The CDR3 runs to 13 residues. The CDR3 loop reads CASSPGGATEAFF. The CDR3 nucleotides read TGTGCCAGCAGCCCTGGAGGGGCCACTGAAGCTTTCTTT.

V and J are TRBV7-6 and TRBJ2-3, with 9 positions matching TRBD2. Germline-derived CDR1 and CDR2 are SGHVS and FNYEAQ. The ends lost 1 base at V and 5 bases at J; junction bases unmatched: 7. CDR3 length equals 16 residues. The CDR3 loop is CASSLGSGGSGDTQYF. The DNA of the CDR3 is TGTGCCAGCAGCTTAGGAAGCGGGGGGAGTGGAGATACGCAGTATTTT.

This chain uses TRBV25-1 with TRBJ1-4; 9 bases line up with TRBD1. CDR1 MGHDK and CDR2 SYGVNS come from the germline V gene. V trimming: 2 bases; J trimming: 2 bases; junction bases outside the gene matches: 0. The CDR3 has 15 amino acids. DNA for the CDR3: TGTGCCAGCAGTGAAACAGGGGGCACTAATGAAAAACTGTTTTTT. It codes for CASSETGGTNEKLFF.

This clone was recorded a few times. J is TRBJ2-5 and V is TRBV7-7, with TRBD1 identical over 7 bases. CDR1 is SSHAT, CDR2 FNYEAQ, per germline (reference sequence). The CDR3 has 16 residues. The DNA for the CDR3 is TGTGCTAGCTCACTCGGTATAGGACAGGCACGAGAGACCCAGTACTTC. Translating it yields CASSLGIGQARETQYF.

The sample holds a few counts of this clone. The genes are TRBV29-1 and TRBJ2-5; tentative D call: TRBD1 (7 bases). The germline V gene has CDR1 SQVTM and CDR2 ANQGSEA. V was pared by 1 base and J by 5 bases, with 20 bases between. The CDR3 sequence is 16 residues long. The CDR3 nucleotides read TGCAGCGTTGAAGGGGGGGCAGGGGGGCTCGCGGAGACCCAGTACTTC. Protein product: CSVEGGAGGLAETQYF.

V gene TRBV19 combines with J gene TRBJ2-7; 8 bases are shared with TRBD1. The CDR3 contains 14 residues. V was pared by 5 bases and J by 2 bases, with 5 bases of the junction left unmatched. CDR1 and CDR2 from the germline V gene are LNHDA and SQIVND (reference sequence). CDR3 sequence reads: CASSHRGETYEQYF. CDR3 DNA: TGTGCCAGTAGTCACAGGGGGGAAACCTACGAGCAGTACTTC.

This clone was observed a handful of times. The V and J genes are TRBV4-1 and TRBJ1-5; TRBD1 might be the D (6 bases). The CDR3 consists of 14 residues. Looked up from germline, CDR1 is MGHRA and CDR2 is YSYEKL. V lost 1 base and J lost 3, with 7 bases in between. CDR3 coding DNA: TGCGCCAGCAGCCAAGGGACAGACAATCAGCCCCAGCATTTT. Translating gives CASSQGTDNQPQHF.

The V and J genes are TRBV5-1 and TRBJ2-1; no clear D. CDR3 length equals 13 residues. V lost 7 bases and J lost 0, with 8 bases in between. Germline lookup yields CDR1 SGHRS and CDR2 YFSETQ. The CDR3 coding sequence is TGCGCCAGCGCCTCGAGCTCCTACAATGAGCAGTTCTTC. The encoded protein is CASASSSYNEQFF.

The chain carries TRBV5-8 and TRBJ2-2; TRBD1 might be the D (6 bases). Germline V gene lookup returns CDR1 SGHTS and CDR2 YDEGEE. The V end was cut by 5 bases, the J end by 2 bases, with 10 bases between. The CDR3 consists of 14 residues. DNA for the CDR3: TGTGCCAGCAGGACCGGGACAAACACCGGGGAGCTGTTTTTT. This encodes CASRTGTNTGELFF.

This clone occurred a few times. V usage is TRBV2 and J usage is TRBJ2-3; 7 nucleotides line up with TRBD1. The V segment lost 8 bases and the J segment 9 bases; nucleotides outside the gene matches: 11. Germline CDR1 is SNHLY and CDR2 is FYNNEI. The CDR3 sequence is 13 residues long. In nucleotides, the CDR3 is TGTGCCAGCGGGAGACAGGGCGAGGACACGCAGTATTTT. Amino acid sequence: CASGRQGEDTQYF.

The chain couples TRBV5-6 to TRBJ2-3; tentative D call: TRBD2 (6 bases). V was pared by 0 bases and J by 6 bases, with 14 bases between. Germline loops: CDR1 SGHDT, CDR2 YYEEEE. The CDR3 consists of 15 residues. The CDR3 DNA is TGTGCCAGCAGCTTGGGTTCCCGGGGGTCGGATACGCAGTATTTT. It encodes CASSLGSRGSDTQYF.

A few counts support this clone. The chain combines TRBV6-1 with TRBJ2-4, with D perhaps matching TRBD2 (5 bases). This CDR3 comprises 17 residues. The germline V and J ends were trimmed by 4 bases and 3 bases, with 19 bases remaining between them. Germline V gives CDR1 MNHNS, CDR2 SASEGT. The CDR3 region has the DNA TGTGCCAGCAGTGGCCCCCCCGGGGATGTTGGCAAAAACATTCAGTACTTC. It translates to CASSGPPGDVGKNIQYF.

This chain uses TRBV11-3 with TRBJ1-1, with D perhaps matching TRBD1 (6 bases). Trimming removed 6 bases from V and 9 bases from J, with 11 bases in between. This CDR3 region has 11 residues. CDR1 SGHNT and CDR2 YENEEA come from the germline V gene. This CDR3 reads CASRETGKAFF. The CDR3 DNA is TGTGCCAGCAGAGAGACAGGTAAAGCTTTCTTT.

With regard to this clone: The germline gene is not matched at one end of the junction; a read error may be the cause. The chain carries TRBV7-9 and TRBJ2-7; possibly TRBD2 for D (5 bases). The CDR3 is 12 residues long. Germline V gene lookup returns CDR1 SEHNR and CDR2 FQNEAQ (reference sequence). DNA for the CDR3: TGTTCCAGCAGTAGAGGGCCCCCCGAGCAGTACTTC. Translation: CSSSRGPPEQYF.

This clone has a single count. This chain connects TRBV10-1 to TRBJ1-5, with D possibly being TRBD1 (6 bases). The length of the CDR3 is 13 residues. Trimming stripped 8 bases from V and 4 bases from J, with 12 bases between. Germline V gene data show CDR1 as WNHNN and CDR2 as SYGVQD (reference sequence). The DNA for the CDR3 is TGCGCCAGCCCTGGACAGAGAAATCAGCCCCAGCATTTT. This codes for CASPGQRNQPQHF.

This clone was counted a few times. This chain connects TRBV18 to TRBJ2-5; TRBD2 might be the D (6 bases). The V gene's germline CDR1 is KGHSH and CDR2 LQKENI. V shed 3 bases and J shed 3 bases, with 14 bases lying between them. The CDR3 extends over 15 amino acids. The CDR3 loop reads CASSPTGGLKETQYF. CDR3 DNA sequence: TGTGCCAGCTCACCTACTGGGGGGTTAAAAGAGACCCAGTACTTC.

This clone was counted a few times. The V call is TRBV28, the J call TRBJ2-7; D is unresolved. The CDR3 is 15 residues long. Trimming removed 5 bases at V and 2 bases at J, with 16 bases between. CDR1 and CDR2 (germline): MDHEN, SYDVKM. CDR3 coding DNA: TGTGCCAGCAGTACCCCGGGTTTCGGAACCTACGAGCAGTACTTC. Amino acid sequence: CASSTPGFGTYEQYF.

J is TRBJ1-5 and V is TRBV7-8, with 10 bases matching TRBD1. The V and J ends lost 3 bases and 5 bases, in that order; junction bases with no gene match: 7. The CDR3 sequence is 16 residues long. From germline, CDR1 is SGHVS and CDR2 FQNEAQ. CDR3 sequence (DNA): TGTGCCAGCAGCTTCGCAGGACAGGGGGGCGATCAGCCCCAGCATTTT. It specifies CASSFAGQGGDQPQHF.

This clone was counted once. The CDR3 region has the DNA TGTGCCAGCAGTGAATACGGGGGTTACACAGATACGCAGTATTTT. It specifies CASSEYGGYTDTQYF. The J gene is TRBJ2-3, the V gene TRBV25-1; D might be TRBD2 (6 bases). This CDR3 contains 15 residues. V lost 0 bases and J lost 2, with 9 bases in between. CDR1 MGHDK and CDR2 SYGVNS come from the germline V gene.

This clone was counted once. The V and J genes are TRBV11-3 and TRBJ2-7; D unresolved. Germline V lookup: CDR1 SGHNT, CDR2 YENEEA. V lost 4 bases and J lost 7, with 14 bases in between. CDR3 length equals 13 residues. The CDR3 protein is CASSSIDSGEQYF. Here the CDR3 DNA reads TGTGCCAGCAGCTCCATTGACTCCGGGGAGCAGTACTTC.

The chain employs TRBV30 and TRBJ1-5, with a tentative D call TRBD1 (6 bases). The germline V gene encodes CDR1 GTSNPN and CDR2 SVGIG (reference sequence). V was cut by 0 bases and J by 7 bases, with 13 bases left in between. CDR3 size: 14 residues. CDR3 sequence reads: CAWSVRGGRQPQHF. For the CDR3, the DNA is TGTGCCTGGAGTGTACGGGGGGGCAGGCAGCCCCAGCATTTT.

The J gene is TRBJ2-7, the V gene TRBV2; TRBD1 is a possible D gene (5 bases). The CDR3 loop spans 12 amino acids. Germline-derived CDR1 and CDR2 are SNHLY and FYNNEI. V was trimmed by 3 bases and J by 3 bases, leaving 6 bases between them. For the CDR3, the DNA is TGTGCCAGCAGTGATCAGGGCTACGAGCAGTACTTC. Translation gives CASSDQGYEQYF.

This chain uses TRBV5-4 with TRBJ2-7, with 13 bases identical to TRBD2. The CDR3 is 15 amino acids. Unmatched junction bases numbered 3, after V lost 3 bases and J lost 3 bases. Germline V gene lookup returns CDR1 SGHNT and CDR2 YYREEE (reference sequence). CDR3 amino acids: CASSSGLAGVYEQYF. The CDR3 nucleotides are TGTGCCAGCAGCTCCGGACTAGCGGGGGTCTACGAGCAGTACTTC.

This chain joins TRBV7-2 and TRBJ2-7; 11 nucleotides align to TRBD2. The CDR3 spans 15 residues. Germline CDR1 reads SGHTA; CDR2 reads FQGNSA. Unmatched junction bases numbered 6, after V lost 4 bases and J lost 4 bases. The CDR3 DNA follows: TGTGCCAGCAGCTCTGGGACTAGCGGAATATACGAGCAGTACTTC. It is translated as CASSSGTSGIYEQYF.

This sequence joins TRBV13 and TRBJ2-7; no reliable D call. Germline V lookup: CDR1 PRHDT, CDR2 FYEKMQ (reference sequence). The CDR3 length is 11 residues. The V and J ends lost 1 base and 6 bases respectively, with 4 bases between them. CDR3 amino acids: CASSLDSEQYF. CDR3 nucleotides: TGTGCCAGCAGCTTAGACTCCGAGCAGTACTTC.